This T cell receptor (beta chain) comes out of a study of post-analysis software for immune sequencing data. Study-wide findings and caveats: Multiple sclerosis was associated with a significant reduction in normalized Chao1 diversity relative to controls. Pronounced co-clustering by F measure was evident among identically batched samples.

Worth noting for this clonotype: Its target is not known.

The TCR beta cDNA libraries carried unique molecular identifiers. TCRdb fed the PCR reads into MiXCR, producing one record per CDR3 protein. This sample carries 380,000 or so distinct CDR3 sequences, roughly 30% of them seen once, and the ten largest clones take around an eighth. The material sequenced was blood. This TCR derives from a girl aged 5-17 years with multiple sclerosis.

CDR3 coding DNA: TGTGCCAGCAAGGGACAGGCATATACTGAAGCTTTCTTT. Its protein is CASKGQAYTEAFF. The V gene is TRBV3-1, the J gene TRBJ1-1; TRBD1 agrees at 8 bases. CDR1 is LGHDT and CDR2 is YNNKEL in the germline V gene (reference sequence). Trimming took 7 bases from V and 5 from J; bases not matched to a gene: 6. The CDR3 is 13 amino acids. The whole variable domain, remainder taken from reference TRBV3-1 and TRBJ1-1, is DTAVSQTPKYLVTQMGNDKSIKCEQNLGHDTMYWYKQDSKKFLKIMFSYNNKELIINETVPNRFSPKSPDKAHLNLHINSLELGDSAVYFCASKGQAYTEAFFGQGTRLTVV.